The next 11 T cell receptor beta chains were all read from a single sample in a study of blood T cell repertoires in COVID-19 (dated by TCRdb to about 2020). Receptor libraries were prepared by the immunoSEQ multiplex PCR assay. TCRdb retrieved this table from immuneACCESS and kept in-frame rearrangements only. Not all clones are present; in checked studies, unresolved V genes account for under half, and no reason is known for the remainder. The sample has approximately 350,000 clones on record, 87% of them singletons. The top ten hold approximately 3.1% of the sample. The specimen sequenced was PBMCs or T cells enriched from blood (not recorded which). The receptor set was obtained from a woman aged 25-40 years who had recovered from COVID-19.

DNA for the CDR3: TGTGCCAGCAGTCATCGTACAGGGAACGGCTACACCTTC. Its protein product is CASSHRTGNGYTF. This chain joins TRBV12-3 or TRBV12-4 and TRBJ1-2; TRBD1 might be the D (6 bases). The CDR3 is 13 residues long. V lost 5 bases to trimming and J lost 8 bases, with 15 bases between them.

The genes are TRBV28 and TRBJ2-2; D gene unclear. Germline V gene sequence: CDR1 MDHEN, CDR2 SYDVKM. The CDR3 runs 14 residues. V gave up 4 bases and J gave up 6 bases, with 12 bases separating them. The CDR3 spells CASSSYAPAGELFF. CDR3 DNA: TGTGCCAGCAGTTCCTACGCCCCGGCCGGGGAGCTGTTTTTT. The whole variable domain, filled in from reference TRBV28 and TRBJ2-2, reads DVKVTQSSRYLVKRTGEKVFLECVQDMDHENMFWYRQDPGLGLRLIYFSYDVKMKEKGDIPEGYSVSREKKERFSLILESASTNQTSMYLCASSSYAPAGELFFGEGSRLTVL.

The rearrangement links TRBV4-2 to TRBJ2-6; no clear D. CDR1 is LGHNA, CDR2 YNFKEQ, per germline. The CDR3 loop spans 18 amino acids. The V gene lost 0 bases and the J gene lost 0 bases, with 12 bases spanning the gap. The CDR3 DNA follows: TGTGCCAGCAGCCAAGATACCAGGCGTAACTCTGGGGCCAACGTCCTGACTTTC. Amino acids: CASSQDTRRNSGANVLTF.

In its sample, this clone was seen a few times. J is TRBJ1-2 and V is TRBV28; TRBD1 agrees at 7 bases. There are 14 residues in the CDR3. The germline CDR1 and CDR2 sequences are MDHEN and SYDVKM. Unmatched junction bases numbered 4, after V lost 2 bases and J lost 4 bases. CDR3 amino acids: CASSLGAGGYGYTF. The CDR3 DNA sequence: TGTGCCAGCAGTTTAGGCGCAGGGGGCTATGGCTACACCTTC.

V is TRBV30 and J is TRBJ2-1; D gene unclear. This CDR3 is 13 amino acids long. Germline V gives CDR1 GTSNPN, CDR2 SVGIG (reference sequence). Trimming pared 4 bases from V and 3 bases from J, leaving 10 bases between. CDR3 in amino acids: CAWTSGNYNEQFF. CDR3 sequence (DNA): TGTGCCTGGACGTCAGGTAACTACAATGAGCAGTTCTTC.

This clone has a single count. The V gene is TRBV5-1, the J gene TRBJ1-2; 12 nucleotides line up with TRBD1. This CDR3 spans 16 amino acids. Germline V CDR1 and CDR2: SGHRS, YFSETQ. J gave up 8 bases and V 1 base, and 9 bases lay outside the gene matches. This CDR3 reads CASSLFRDRGLEGYTF. The CDR3 DNA reads as TGCGCCAGCAGCTTGTTCCGGGACAGGGGGCTGGAAGGCTACACCTTC.

This sequence joins TRBV11-2 and TRBJ1-5, with 9 bases lining up with TRBD1. The V gene end was trimmed by 5 bases and the J gene end by 0 bases; junction bases not matched to a gene: 2. Germline assignment: CDR1 SGHAT and CDR2 FQNNGV. The CDR3 spans 15 residues. CDR3 sequence: CASSRTGDSNQPQHF. DNA for the CDR3: TGTGCCAGCAGCCGGACAGGGGATAGCAATCAGCCCCAGCATTTT.

J is TRBJ2-5 and V is TRBV2; the match to TRBD2 covers 14 bases. Germline lookup yields CDR1 SNHLY and CDR2 FYNNEI. This CDR3 is 14 amino acids long. The J segment lost 7 bases and the V segment lost 7 bases, leaving 5 bases of the junction unmatched. CDR3 nucleotide sequence: TGTGCCAGCAATCGCGGACTAGCGGGGGGGACCCAGTACTTC. This sequence encodes CASNRGLAGGTQYF.

This chain uses TRBV12-5 with TRBJ1-3, with D possibly matching TRBD1 (5 bases). Germline CDR1 reads LGHNT; CDR2 reads FRNRAP. The V and J ends lost 3 bases and 4 bases respectively, with 22 bases between them. CDR3 length: 18 amino acids. This CDR3 reads CASGFYRYSRPIGNTIYF. The DNA of the CDR3 is TGTGCTAGTGGTTTTTACAGGTATTCCCGCCCGATCGGAAACACCATATATTTT.

V gene TRBV7-3 combines with J gene TRBJ2-2; a possible D gene is TRBD2 (5 bases). The V gene's germline CDR1 is SGHTA and CDR2 FQGTGA. Trimming left V 2 bases short and J 2 bases short, with 6 bases between. CDR3 length: 14 amino acids. The DNA for the CDR3 is TGTGCCAGCAGCTTAGACTACAACACCGGGGAGCTGTTTTTT. Residues: CASSLDYNTGELFF.

This clone has just one count. The chain combines TRBV12-3 or TRBV12-4 with TRBJ1-2; D remains ambiguous. The CDR3 spans 13 residues. V dropped 4 bases and J dropped 4 bases, with 10 bases sitting between them. The CDR3, as DNA: TGTGCCAGCAGTTCTGACAATCCCTATGGCTACACCTTC. It translates to CASSSDNPYGYTF.